The 6 T cell receptor beta chains reported below all come from one sample, sequenced in a study of control samples from healthy donors and cancer patients. TCRdb keeps only in-frame clones here, not all; method: immunoSEQ multiplex PCR. The sample includes some 140,000 clones, more than 90% seen only once; the top ten take 10% to 12%. The sample taken for sequencing was blood. The source is a man aged 25 to 40 in good health.

The chain employs TRBV27 and TRBJ2-1; D is ambiguous. Germline CDR1 and CDR2: MNHEY and SMNVEV (reference sequence). V lost 9 bases, J lost 3 bases, and 6 bases lay in between. This CDR3 has 11 residues. The CDR3 DNA is TGTGCCAGTTCAGTCTACAATGAGCAGTTCTTC. This gives the protein CASSVYNEQFF.

The chain combines TRBV7-8 with TRBJ1-1; D remains unclear. Trimming left V 0 bases short and J 7 bases short, with 9 bases between. Germline CDR1 SGHVS, CDR2 FQNEAQ. The CDR3 contains 13 residues. CDR3 loop: CASSLARQLEAFF. The CDR3 DNA sequence: TGTGCCAGCAGCTTAGCGCGGCAGCTTGAAGCTTTCTTT.

Within the sample, this clone is medium-sized (0.01 to 0.1%). The genes are TRBV7-9 and TRBJ1-6; D unclear. This CDR3 is built from 14 residues. V lost 5 bases and J 13 bases, leaving 18 bases between the germline ends. Germline CDR1 reads SEHNR; CDR2 reads FQNEAQ (reference sequence). The CDR3 here is CASSPIVESLPLHF. As DNA, the CDR3 is TGTGCCAGCAGCCCCATAGTGGAATCCCTGCCCCTCCACTTT.

The chain joins TRBV28 to TRBJ1-1, with D maybe TRBD1 (5 bases). Trimming removed 6 bases at V and 6 bases at J, with 17 bases between. The CDR3 spans 14 residues. Looked up from germline, CDR1 is MDHEN and CDR2 is SYDVKM. The CDR3 region has the DNA TGTGCCAGCAGGCTTTGGGGGGGGAGGTCTGAAGCTTTCTTT. Translating it yields CASRLWGGRSEAFF.

This rearrangement joins TRBV6-2 or TRBV6-3 to TRBJ2-1; 14 nucleotides align to TRBD2. Trimming cost V 7 bases and J 6 bases; bases outside gene matches: 5. Germline CDR1 reads MNHEY; CDR2 reads SVGEGT. This CDR3 contains 15 residues. CDR3 nucleotides: TGTGCCAGCAACCCGGGACTAGCGGGAGCCAATGAGCAGTTCTTC. It translates to CASNPGLAGANEQFF.

The chain combines TRBV6-1 with TRBJ2-1; no reliable D call. CDR1 and CDR2 (germline): MNHNS, SASEGT. This CDR3 spans 16 amino acids. V was pared by 4 bases and J by 9 bases, with 22 bases between. DNA for the CDR3: TGTGCCAGCAGTGCTATACCGGGCCAGGCCGGCGGTGAGCAGTTCTTC. The encoded protein is CASSAIPGQAGGEQFF.